A single sample is the source of the 5 T cell receptor beta chains below, sequenced in a study of identical twins. TCRdb re-derived calls from the 5' RACE reads in MiXCR, one entry per CDR3 protein. The sample has 250,000 to 350,000 distinct CDR3 sequences, nearly 9.5% seen once; the top ten hold about 7.1%. This sample also appeared in a second study, on yellow fever vaccine responses in identical twins.

Sequenced: CD8+ T cells sorted from blood. All receptors derive from a woman aged 18-29 years in good health.

This clonotype was counted between two and nine times. This chain links TRBV11-2 with TRBJ2-7; D remains ambiguous. The length of the CDR3 is 14 residues. The germline V gene has CDR1 SGHAT and CDR2 FQNNGV. Trimming took 6 bases from V and 0 from J, leaving 12 bases between them. Here the CDR3 DNA reads TGTGCCAGCAGTTTCGGACCCCTCTCCTACGAGCAGTACTTC. It yields the protein CASSFGPLSYEQYF.

The genes are TRBV20-1 and TRBJ2-7; 13 bases agree with TRBD2. The CDR3 length is 17 residues. Germline trimming cut 3 bases from V and 0 bases from J; bases unmatched to any gene: 8. Per germline, CDR1 DFQATT and CDR2 SNEGSKA (reference sequence). The CDR3: CSASLPGTSGVSYEQYF. CDR3 DNA: TGCAGTGCTAGCCTCCCTGGGACTAGCGGGGTCTCCTACGAGCAGTACTTC.

This clonotype was found a few times. The rearrangement links TRBV27 to TRBJ2-5; 7 bases align to TRBD2. The CDR3 extends over 14 amino acids. Germline V CDR1 and CDR2: MNHEY, SMNVEV (reference sequence). J lost 2 bases, V lost 4 bases, and 4 bases had no gene match. The CDR3 sequence: CASSSQREQETQYF. The CDR3, as DNA: TGTGCCAGCAGTTCCCAGCGGGAACAAGAGACCCAGTACTTC.

This clonotype was observed a handful of times. The genes are TRBV6-1 and TRBJ2-1, with D hard to call. The CDR3 runs 12 residues. V was clipped by 0 bases and J by 4 bases, with 1 base between them. Germline V gene data show CDR1 as MNHNS and CDR2 as SASEGT. The CDR3 sequence is CASSEAYNEQFF. The CDR3, as DNA: TGTGCCAGCAGTGAAGCTTACAATGAGCAGTTCTTC.

This clonotype was observed a few times. The gene calls are TRBV7-8 and TRBJ2-1, with 9 nucleotides matching TRBD2. Trimming at V came to 5 bases and at J to 2 bases, leaving 4 bases not matched to a gene. Germline V CDR1 and CDR2: SGHVS, FQNEAQ. The CDR3 runs 15 residues. CDR3 sequence: CASSPREGPYNEQFF. The CDR3, as DNA: TGTGCCAGCAGCCCGCGGGAGGGCCCCTACAATGAGCAGTTCTTC. The whole variable domain, filled in from reference TRBV7-8 and TRBJ2-1, reads GAGVSQSPRYKVAKRGQDVALRCDPISGHVSLFWYQQALGQGPEFLTYFQNEAQLDKSGLPSDRFFAERPEGSVSTLKIQRTQQEDSAVYLCASSPREGPYNEQFFGPGTRLTVL.